This T cell receptor (beta chain) was sequenced in a study of cytomegalovirus exposure and HLA in healthy donors. Study observations and caveats: Later, TCR association rates were found to vary by HLA locus, highest for DRB1 and lowest for HLA-C. Investigators reported approximately 170 TCR beta chains as tied to cytomegalovirus.

Germline loops: CDR1 WSHSY, CDR2 SAAADI. The V gene lost 7 bases and the J gene lost 2 bases, with 14 bases spanning the gap. This CDR3 has 14 residues. The PCR was carried out with 60 Vbeta primers and 13 Jbeta primers. The authors' processing: Roughly 81 million unique TCR beta chains, roughly 10 million shared, were counted in a later analysis. This table comes from immunoSEQ multiplex PCR, and its TCRdb copy is limited to in-frame clones, with some not included. The V and J calls and clone size were taken over from that table, and D and trimming were inferred from the DNA. The data show fewer than 200,000 clones, 82% seen once. Worth noting for this clone: Its antigen remains unknown.

Those who donated were healthy bone marrow donors. This clonotype was sampled from a male donor in good health and CMV-seronegative. The rearrangement uses TRBV10-2 and TRBJ1-1; TRBD1 might be the D (5 bases). Sequenced input: PBMCs. The CDR3 nucleotides read TGCGCCAGCAAGACCAGGGATGGAAACACTGAAGCTTTCTTT. It specifies CASKTRDGNTEAFF.